The next 30 T cell receptor beta chains were all read from a single sample in a study of shared clonotypes between healthy human individuals. Repertoires were generated with immunoSEQ multiplex PCR, while TCRdb's copy carries only in-frame clones and drops some. The repertoire holds 2.3 million or so clones, more than 85% seen once, with about 0.41% in the top ten. The sample consisted of naive CD4+ T cells from PBMCs. As to subset: CD45RA+ positively selected. All receptors come from a man between 18 and 29 years old in good health. Some clones in this sample may be carry-over from other donors' samples.

This sequence joins TRBV6-6 and TRBJ1-1; TRBD1 agrees at 7 bases. Germline-derived CDR1 and CDR2 are MNHNY and SVGAGI (reference sequence). V shed 4 bases, J shed 8 bases, and the junction held 7 bases outside the gene matches. This CDR3 contains 13 residues. Here the CDR3 DNA reads TGTGCCAGCAGTTCGACAGGGTGGAAAGAAGCTTTCTTT. It is translated as CASSSTGWKEAFF.

V is TRBV11-2 and J is TRBJ2-1, with D perhaps matching TRBD2 (6 bases). V was clipped by 6 bases and J by 6 bases, with 21 bases between them. The germline V gene encodes CDR1 SGHAT and CDR2 FQNNGV. This CDR3 region has 16 residues. The CDR3 coding sequence is TGTGCCAGCAGACCCCTCCAGCGGGTAAGCCCCAATGAGCAGTTCTTC. It translates to CASRPLQRVSPNEQFF.

The chain uses TRBV30 and TRBJ1-1, with TRBD1 identical over 8 bases. Trimming at V came to 3 bases and at J to 4 bases, leaving 7 bases not matched to a gene. Germline V gene lookup returns CDR1 GTSNPN and CDR2 SVGIG (reference sequence). CDR3 length: 14 residues. In DNA, the CDR3 is TGTGCCTGGAGGAAGACAGGGGTTCCCACTGAAGCTTTCTTT. It yields the protein CAWRKTGVPTEAFF.

This chain uses TRBV9 with TRBJ2-1; TRBD2 aligns across 7 bases. Germline loops: CDR1 SGDLS, CDR2 YYNGEE. This CDR3 is built from 17 residues. The ends lost 0 bases at V and 0 bases at J; junction bases unmatched: 6. The CDR3 loop reads CASSVGGAGASYNEQFF. DNA of the CDR3: TGTGCCAGCAGCGTAGGGGGTGCGGGAGCCTCCTACAATGAGCAGTTCTTC. Full variable domain (remainder filled in from reference TRBV9 and TRBJ2-1): DSGVTQTPKHLITATGQRVTLRCSPRSGDLSVYWYQQSLDQGLQFLIQYYNGEERAKGNILERFSAQQFPDLHSELNLSSLELGDSALYFCASSVGGAGASYNEQFFGPGTRLTVL.

The chain joins TRBV2 to TRBJ1-3; no firm D call. This CDR3 has 11 residues. The V and J ends lost 10 bases and 3 bases respectively, with 7 bases between them. CDR1 is SNHLY, CDR2 FYNNEI, per germline. The CDR3 protein is CATKSGNTIYF. DNA of the CDR3: TGTGCCACCAAGAGTGGAAACACCATATATTTT.

The CDR3: CASSLGVLGLTNEKLFF. The CDR3 DNA reads as TGTGCCAGCAGCTTAGGGGTTCTAGGGTTAACTAATGAAAAACTGTTTTTT. The V call is TRBV7-9, the J call TRBJ1-4, with D unresolved. This CDR3 has 17 amino acids. The V end lost 1 base, the J end lost 1 base, and 13 bases lay between the germline ends. Germline values: CDR1 SEHNR, CDR2 FQNEAQ (reference sequence).

The rearrangement uses TRBV19 and TRBJ2-7; TRBD1 matches 7 bases. Germline V gives CDR1 LNHDA, CDR2 SQIVND (reference sequence). The CDR3 has 12 residues. J gave up 2 bases and V 8 bases, and 3 bases lay outside the gene matches. The CDR3 bases are TGTGCCAGTGGCACAGGGGCCTACGAGCAGTACTTC. Protein: CASGTGAYEQYF.

J is TRBJ2-2 and V is TRBV27; maybe TRBD2 (6 bases). This CDR3 is 15 amino acids long. Germline CDR1 MNHEY, CDR2 SMNVEV (reference sequence). Trimming cost V 6 bases and J 5 bases, with 16 bases left between them. The CDR3 reads CASSELAGRTGELFF. As DNA, the CDR3 is TGTGCCAGCAGCGAGCTGGCGGGGAGGACCGGGGAGCTGTTTTTT.

About this clone: Distinct nucleotide sequences in the sample also encode this CDR3. The chain links TRBV6-5 to TRBJ2-7, with a possible D match to TRBD2 (6 bases). This CDR3 contains 13 residues. Germline CDR1 and CDR2: MNHEY and SVGAGI. Trimming pared 6 bases from V and 1 base from J, leaving 10 bases between. The CDR3 nucleotides are TGTGCCAGCAGCCGGACTATTTCCTACGAGCAGTACTTC. This codes for CASSRTISYEQYF.

The rearrangement joins TRBV4-1 to TRBJ1-4; D is possibly TRBD1 (5 bases). Germline values: CDR1 MGHRA, CDR2 YSYEKL. The ends were cut back, 2 bases at V and 8 bases at J, with 18 bases in the middle. The length of the CDR3 is 16 residues. CDR3 in amino acids: CASSQIRRRGGEKLFF. Here the CDR3 DNA reads TGCGCCAGCAGCCAAATTCGGCGAAGGGGAGGCGAAAAACTGTTTTTT.

The J gene is TRBJ2-3, the V gene TRBV5-1; TRBD2 matches 15 bases. J gave up 9 bases and V 0 bases, and 8 bases lay outside the gene matches. The length of the CDR3 is 17 residues. Looked up from germline, CDR1 is SGHRS and CDR2 is YFSETQ. CDR3 nucleotides: TGCGCCAGCAGCTTGGACGTGTGGACTAGCGGGAGGGAAACGCAGTATTTT. Amino acid sequence: CASSLDVWTSGRETQYF. The full variable domain, with the rest looked up from reference TRBV5-1 and TRBJ2-3, is KAGVTQTPRYLIKTRGQQVTLSCSPISGHRSVSWYQQTPGQGLQFLFEYFSETQRNKGNFPGRFSGRQFSNSRSEMNVSTLELGDSALYLCASSLDVWTSGRETQYFGPGTRLTVL.

A single count supports this clone. The chain joins TRBV4-3 to TRBJ2-3; 7 nucleotides agree with TRBD2. Germline loops: CDR1 LGHNA, CDR2 YSLEER. With 4 bases clipped from V and 11 bases from J, the junction kept 9 bases outside the gene matches. This CDR3 contains 13 residues. The CDR3 DNA sequence: TGCGCCAGCAGCCCCGACTTAGCGGGCTTGCAGTATTTT. This sequence encodes CASSPDLAGLQYF.

The rearrangement links TRBV28 to TRBJ2-2; no clear D gene. The CDR3 contains 13 residues. The ends were cut back, 4 bases at V and 3 bases at J, with 6 bases in the middle. Germline V CDR1 and CDR2: MDHEN, SYDVKM. CDR3 residues: CASSYIDTGELFF. The DNA for the CDR3 is TGTGCCAGCAGTTACATAGACACCGGGGAGCTGTTTTTT.

This clone has just one count. This chain connects TRBV5-1 to TRBJ2-5; D is undetermined. CDR1 is SGHRS and CDR2 is YFSETQ in the germline V gene. V dropped 2 bases and J dropped 2 bases, with 10 bases sitting between them. This CDR3 comprises 14 residues. The CDR3 sequence: CASSFGQAQETQYF. The CDR3 DNA reads TGCGCCAGCAGCTTTGGGCAGGCACAAGAGACCCAGTACTTC.

The gene calls are TRBV19 and TRBJ2-7; no clear D. The germline CDR1 and CDR2 sequences are LNHDA and SQIVND (reference sequence). This CDR3 spans 11 amino acids. The V and J ends lost 8 bases and 3 bases respectively, with 8 bases between them. The CDR3, as DNA: TGTGCCAGTGCCGGTCACTACGAGCAGTACTTC. Amino acids: CASAGHYEQYF.

About this clone itself: Other DNA sequences in this specimen translate into the identical CDR3. The rearrangement uses TRBV2 and TRBJ2-5; D is ambiguous. This CDR3 is 11 amino acids long. The V gene's germline CDR1 is SNHLY and CDR2 FYNNEI. Trimming cost V 7 bases and J 4 bases, with 7 bases left between them. The CDR3 DNA reads TGTGCCAGCACACGGAGAGAGACCCAGTACTTC. Its translation: CASTRRETQYF. The full variable domain, rest sourced from reference TRBV2 and TRBJ2-5, is EPEVTQTPSHQVTQMGQEVILRCVPISNHLYFYWYRQILGQKVEFLVSFYNNEISEKSEIFDDQFSVERPDGSNFTLKIRSTKLEDSAMYFCASTRRETQYFGPGTRLLVL.

The chain recombines TRBV5-8 with TRBJ2-7; 7 bases align to TRBD1. The germline V gene encodes CDR1 SGHTS and CDR2 YDEGEE. V lost 7 bases and J lost 0; bases outside the gene matches: 10. The CDR3 has 15 amino acids. DNA of the CDR3: TGTGCCAGCCTATGGATGGACAGGAGCTCCTACGAGCAGTACTTC. This codes for CASLWMDRSSYEQYF.

The chain's CDR3 is CASSRQQYEQYF. In nucleotides, the CDR3 is TGTGCCAGCAGTCGGCAGCAATACGAGCAGTACTTC. V and J are TRBV28 and TRBJ2-7; D remains unclear. CDR3 length equals 12 residues. Deletions cut 5 bases from V and 4 bases from J, with 9 bases between. The germline V gene has CDR1 MDHEN and CDR2 SYDVKM.

This CDR3 reads CASSPDPGGTQYF. CDR3 nucleotide sequence: TGTGCCAGCAGCCCCGACCCAGGGGGGACCCAGTACTTC. The chain employs TRBV7-7 and TRBJ2-5; 7 bases agree with TRBD1. CDR3 length: 13 amino acids. Germline V gene lookup returns CDR1 SSHAT and CDR2 FNYEAQ (reference sequence). Trimming cost V 5 bases and J 7 bases; bases outside gene matches: 7.

The chain employs TRBV6-5 and TRBJ2-7; D is uncertain. The ends were cut back, 3 bases at V and 3 bases at J, with 9 bases in the middle. Germline assignment: CDR1 MNHEY and CDR2 SVGAGI. The CDR3 has 13 amino acids. CDR3 loop: CASSYGEHYEQYF. The CDR3 nucleotides are TGTGCCAGCAGTTATGGGGAACACTACGAGCAGTACTTC.

About this clone: The same CDR3 arises from other DNA sequences in this sample as well. The V gene is TRBV6-5, the J gene TRBJ1-3, with 7 bases aligning to TRBD1. CDR3 size: 14 residues. Germline V CDR1 and CDR2: MNHEY, SVGAGI. Trimming took 4 bases from V and 2 from J; bases not matched to a gene: 2. This chain's CDR3 is CASSSTGAGNTIYF. In DNA form, the CDR3 reads TGTGCCAGCAGTTCCACAGGGGCTGGAAACACCATATATTTT.

This rearrangement joins TRBV11-2 to TRBJ1-3, with TRBD1 identical over 7 bases. The V gene end was trimmed by 4 bases and the J gene end by 3 bases; junction bases not matched to a gene: 3. This CDR3 has 14 amino acids. Germline V gene lookup returns CDR1 SGHAT and CDR2 FQNNGV. The CDR3 DNA sequence: TGTGCCAGCAGCTCCTACAGGGGTGGAAACACCATATATTTT. Translated, it gives CASSSYRGGNTIYF.

V is TRBV4-3 and J is TRBJ1-2; 8 bases fit TRBD1. CDR3 size: 15 residues. From germline, CDR1 is LGHNA and CDR2 YSLEER. Trimming removed 1 base from V and 5 bases from J; junction bases left unmatched: 6. The CDR3 here is CASSQVRQGAYGYTF. The DNA for the CDR3 is TGCGCCAGCAGCCAAGTCAGGCAGGGGGCTTATGGCTACACCTTC.

The J gene is TRBJ2-2, the V gene TRBV10-1; D is perhaps TRBD1 (6 bases). Germline V gene data show CDR1 as WNHNN and CDR2 as SYGVQD (reference sequence). The CDR3 runs 14 residues. V was pared by 4 bases and J by 4 bases, with 10 bases between. As DNA, the CDR3 is TGCGCCAGCAGTGTCACACAGGGCACCGGGGAGCTGTTTTTT. Residues: CASSVTQGTGELFF.

V and J are TRBV9 and TRBJ1-2; D remains ambiguous. The germline V gene has CDR1 SGDLS and CDR2 YYNGEE. There are 15 residues in the CDR3. V was clipped by 0 bases and J by 2 bases, with 11 bases between them. CDR3 residues: CASSVGHSQNYGYTF. The CDR3 coding sequence is TGTGCCAGCAGCGTAGGTCACTCCCAGAACTATGGCTACACCTTC.

This chain uses TRBV4-1 with TRBJ1-3; D is unresolved. The V and J ends lost 2 bases and 0 bases respectively, with 11 bases between them. Germline CDR1 is MGHRA and CDR2 is YSYEKL. This CDR3 has 16 residues. CDR3 nucleotide sequence: TGCGCCAGCAGCCAACTGGTCAGAGACTCTGGAAACACCATATATTTT. Translation gives CASSQLVRDSGNTIYF.

This chain links TRBV11-2 with TRBJ2-1, with TRBD2 as a possible D gene (6 bases). V lost 3 bases and J lost 14, with 17 bases in between. Germline V gene data show CDR1 as SGHAT and CDR2 as FQNNGV. The CDR3 spans 13 residues. As DNA, the CDR3 is TGTGCCAGCAGCTTCACATCGGGGGAGCGGGAGTTCTTC. Amino acid sequence: CASSFTSGEREFF.

The CDR3 DNA reads as TGTGCCAGCTCCCTCCTTTTAGCGGGGAACCAAGAGACCCAGTACTTC. It is translated as CASSLLLAGNQETQYF. The chain links TRBV18 to TRBJ2-5, with 8 bases aligning to TRBD2. From germline, CDR1 is KGHSH and CDR2 LQKENI. The CDR3 is 16 residues long. Trimming took 6 bases from V and 0 from J; bases not matched to a gene: 9.

Details on this clone: The sample contains more than one DNA sequence encoding this CDR3. The V gene is TRBV6-1, the J gene TRBJ2-7; TRBD1 might be the D (5 bases). Germline V gene sequence: CDR1 MNHNS, CDR2 SASEGT. This CDR3 comprises 14 residues. The V end was cut by 2 bases, the J end by 3 bases, with 11 bases between. In DNA form, the CDR3 reads TGTGCCAGCAGTGAACAGGGTGGTGTCTACGAGCAGTACTTC. Its translation: CASSEQGGVYEQYF.

The chain combines TRBV28 with TRBJ2-5, with TRBD1 matching 7 bases. The CDR3 covers 15 residues. Germline CDR1 is MDHEN and CDR2 is SYDVKM. J gave up 2 bases and V 5 bases, and 8 bases lay outside the gene matches. The CDR3 DNA is TGTGCCAGCAGTAGGGGGACAGTTCGGCAAGAGACCCAGTACTTC. The encoded protein is CASSRGTVRQETQYF.